This T cell receptor beta chain was retrieved from a study of CD8+CD57+ T cells in acquired aplastic anemia. The wider study: Mean yield of DNA from sorted CD4+ and CD8+ cells was 3 to 3.5 ug. General study points: Researchers report that 25 to 35 CD8+ CDR3 sequences appeared in both patients and controls.

The V gene lost 2 bases and the J gene lost 7 bases, with 14 bases spanning the gap. In germline, CDR1 is SEHNR, CDR2 FQNEAQ (reference sequence). The CDR3 length is 15 residues. This clonotype was seen ten or more times. The antigen is not known. Profiling that covered TCR beta VDJ and CDR3 relied on genomic DNA as its template. MiXCR, run by TCRdb on the reads, gives a single entry per CDR3 protein. The sample has around 230,000 distinct CDR3 sequences, 61% seen once; the top ten hold around 32%. The specimen sequenced was sorted CD4+, CD8+, or CD8+CD57+ T cells (not recorded which) from PBMCs. The source of this sequence is a human donor in good health. This chain links TRBV7-9 with TRBJ1-4; tentative D call: TRBD1 (6 bases). The CDR3: CASSLIGGGLEKLFF. The CDR3 nucleotides are TGTGCCAGCAGCTTAATCGGCGGGGGGCTTGAAAAACTGTTTTTT.